These T cell receptor beta chains were read from a single sample in a study of control samples from healthy donors and cancer patients. The table came from immunoSEQ multiplex PCR; TCRdb's copy has only in-frame clones and leaves some out. The data contain roughly 170,000 clones, approximately 95% of them seen just once; the ten biggest clones take up about 1.6%. Input material: blood. The receptors here all came from a man between 18 and 35 years old in good health. Both conserved end residues are part of each CDR3. Fields, in order: clone size, J gene, D gene, V gene, CDR3 DNA, CDR3 protein. D genes are given only for firm matches. Part of the rows lack a size; the others show once, few, many or a class for expanded clones.

NA | TRBJ2-7 | TRBD1 | TRBV28 | TGTGCCAGCAGTTTATTTCAACAGGGGGCCTACGAGCAGTACTTC | CASSLFQQGAYEQYF
NA | TRBJ1-5 | NA | TRBV6-5 | TGTGCCAGCAGTCGGGCAGGCAATCAGCCCCAGCATTTT | CASSRAGNQPQHF
NA | TRBJ2-2 | TRBD2 | TRBV5-8 | TGTGCCAGCGGGTCCTGGACTAGCGGGAACACCGGGGAGCTGTTTTTT | CASGSWTSGNTGELFF
NA | TRBJ1-2 | NA | TRBV6-1 | TGTGCCAGCAGTGACCCCGGAGTCCGGGACCAGCATACAGGCTACACCTTC | CASSDPGVRDQHTGYTF
NA | TRBJ1-5 | TRBD1 | TRBV4-1 | TGCGCCAGCAGCCAAGATCCCGGACAGGGGAGCAATCAGCCCCAGCATTTT | CASSQDPGQGSNQPQHF
NA | TRBJ2-3 | NA | TRBV5-6 | TGTGCCAGCAGCTTCCCCAGCGTGACAGATACGCAGTATTTT | CASSFPSVTDTQYF
NA | TRBJ1-2 | NA | TRBV25-1 | TGTGCCAGCAGTGAATCAGGGCTAGCCTATGGCTACACCTTC | CASSESGLAYGYTF
NA | TRBJ1-1 | NA | TRBV6-5 | TGTGCCAGCAGTTACGCCGATGCGGGGGGGGGAGCTTTCTTT | CASSYADAGGGAFF
once | TRBJ1-4 | TRBD1 | TRBV28 | TGTGCCAGCAACGACAGGGGGCCTAATGAAAAACTGTTTTTT | CASNDRGPNEKLFF
NA | TRBJ2-3 | NA | TRBV5-1 | TGCGCCAGCAGCTTGGAGGGGTGGGGCGGCACAGATACGCAGTATTTT | CASSLEGWGGTDTQYF
NA | TRBJ2-2 | NA | TRBV5-4 | TGTGCCAGCAGCTCTTATACTAGCCCGAACACCGGGGAGCTGTTTTTT | CASSSYTSPNTGELFF
NA | TRBJ2-6 | TRBD1 | TRBV19 | TGTGCCAGTAGTACCCGTCCCGGGACAGGGTCTGGGGCCAACGTCCTGACTTTC | CASSTRPGTGSGANVLTF
NA | TRBJ1-1 | NA | TRBV5-1 | TGCGCCAGCAGCTTATTCCGGGGGGAGAACACTGAAGCTTTCTTT | CASSLFRGENTEAFF
NA | TRBJ1-6 | NA | TRBV11-1 | TGTGCCAGCAGCCTCGACAGGAATAATTCACCCCTCCACTTT | CASSLDRNNSPLHF
NA | TRBJ1-6 | NA | TRBV27 | TGTGCCAGCAGTTTATCTGCACAGTTTAGGAATTCACCCCTCCACTTT | CASSLSAQFRNSPLHF
NA | TRBJ2-5 | NA | TRBV18 | TGTGCCAGCTCCTCACAACCTAGGGAGACCCAGTACTTC | CASSSQPRETQYF
NA | TRBJ2-2 | NA | TRBV27 | TGTGCCAGCAGTTTCGCCAGGGGCACCGGGGAGCTGTTTTTT | CASSFARGTGELFF
NA | TRBJ2-7 | TRBD2 | TRBV7-8 | TGTGCCAGCAGCTTAGTTGAAGGACTAGCGGGGGGGCCGTCCTGGGAGCAGTACTTC | CASSLVEGLAGGPSWEQYF
NA | TRBJ1-4 | NA | TRBV6-4 | TGTGCCAGCAGTGACTTCGGGGGGAAGACAGTTAATGAAAAACTGTTTTTT | CASSDFGGKTVNEKLFF
NA | TRBJ2-1 | NA | TRBV5-6 | TGTGCCAGCAGCTTGTTGGGAACTCATAATGAGCAGTTCTTC | CASSLLGTHNEQFF
NA | TRBJ1-1 | NA | TRBV6-4 | TGTGCCAGCAGTCCGAACTGGGAGAACACTGAAGCTTTCTTT | CASSPNWENTEAFF
NA | TRBJ1-1 | NA | TRBV29-1 | TGCAGCGTAGCAGGATTCGAGGCTTCTTCTGAAGCTTTCTTT | CSVAGFEASSEAFF
NA | TRBJ2-1 | TRBD2 | TRBV24-1 | TGTGCCACCAGTGATTCGGCGAGCGGGGGGGCCGGGTACAATGAGCAGTTCTTC | CATSDSASGGAGYNEQFF
NA | TRBJ2-1 | NA | TRBV6-5 | TGTGCCAGCAGTTACGATGAGAATGAGCAGTTCTTC | CASSYDENEQFF
NA | TRBJ1-4 | NA | TRBV29-1 | TGCAGCGTTGAAGGTGGAGGGAAACAACTGTTTTTT | CSVEGGGKQLFF
NA | TRBJ2-3 | NA | TRBV4-1 | TGCGCCAGCAGCCAAGACGGCAGGACTGGCGATACGCAGTATTTT | CASSQDGRTGDTQYF
once | TRBJ1-3 | NA | TRBV10-3 | TGTGCCATCAGTGAGGGACAAAGCTCTGGAAACACCATATATTTT | CAISEGQSSGNTIYF
NA | TRBJ1-2 | NA | TRBV2 | TGTGCCAGCAGTGGCTCCCGGGCCGCTAACTATGGCTACACCTTC | CASSGSRAANYGYTF
NA | TRBJ1-1 | NA | TRBV20-1 | TGCAGTGCTGCCCTGGGGAATGGAGCTTTCTTT | CSAALGNGAFF
NA | TRBJ2-7 | TRBD1 | TRBV19 | TGTGCCAGTAGTATAGCAACCGGGACAGCTTACGAGCAGTACTTC | CASSIATGTAYEQYF
NA | TRBJ2-7 | TRBD1 | TRBV5-1 | TGCGCCAGCAGCTTTTCAGGGGGCGGAAGAGACGAGCAGTACTTC | CASSFSGGGRDEQYF